This TCR beta chain was sequenced for a study of T cell changes during pregnancy in multiple sclerosis. Only in-frame clones appear in the TCRdb table, and some are missing; sequencing was by immunoSEQ multiplex PCR. The sample holds under 95,000 clones, around 95% seen once. The V segment lost 1 base and the J segment 14 bases; nucleotides outside the gene matches: 7. This CDR3 region has 13 residues. Germline CDR1 reads SGHDT; CDR2 reads YYEEEE. The sample in question was peripheral blood, obtained in the second trimester of pregnancy. This TCR was recovered from a female donor in good health, enrolled as a control in a pregnancy study. The chain recombines TRBV5-6 with TRBJ2-1; 9 positions agree with TRBD1. CDR3 amino acids: CASSLRTGVREFF. The CDR3 DNA sequence: TGTGCCAGCAGCTTGCGGACAGGGGTAAGGGAGTTCTTC.